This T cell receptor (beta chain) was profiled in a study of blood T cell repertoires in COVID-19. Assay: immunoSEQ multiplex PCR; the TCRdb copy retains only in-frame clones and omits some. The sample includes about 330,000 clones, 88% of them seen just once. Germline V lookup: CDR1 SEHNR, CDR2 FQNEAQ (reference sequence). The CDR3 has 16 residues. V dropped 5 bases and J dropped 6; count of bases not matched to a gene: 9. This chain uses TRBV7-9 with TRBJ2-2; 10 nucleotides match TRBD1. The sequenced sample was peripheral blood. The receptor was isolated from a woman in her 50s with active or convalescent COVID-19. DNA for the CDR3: TGTGCCAGCAGCGCCCGACAGGGGGCTTTTGCCGGGGAGCTGTTTTTT. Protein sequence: CASSARQGAFAGELFF.